The next 30 T cell receptor beta chains were all read from a single sample in a study of cytomegalovirus exposure and HLA in healthy donors. PCR primers comprised 60 Vbeta and 13 Jbeta primers. Assay used: immunoSEQ multiplex PCR; TCRdb lists only in-frame clones, some missing. The table has about 160,000 clones, about 82% seen once. The sequencing input was PBMCs. The receptors shown here come from a male donor in good health and CMV-seronegative.

The CDR3 reads CASSLDPGQGDYNEQFF. In DNA form, the CDR3 reads TGTGCCAGCAGCCTAGACCCGGGACAGGGGGACTACAATGAGCAGTTCTTC. The rearrangement joins TRBV7-9 to TRBJ2-1; 11 nucleotides line up with TRBD1. The J segment lost 3 bases and the V segment lost 5 bases, leaving 9 bases of the junction unmatched. Germline-derived CDR1 and CDR2 are SEHNR and FQNEAQ (reference sequence). This CDR3 comprises 17 residues.

The chain links TRBV29-1 to TRBJ2-3; 10 positions agree with TRBD1. With V trimmed by 7 bases and J by 1 base, 2 bases remained unmatched. Germline V CDR1 and CDR2: SQVTM, ANQGSEA. The CDR3 is made up of 13 amino acids. This CDR3 reads CSAGTGGTDTQYF. The DNA for the CDR3 is TGCAGCGCCGGGACAGGGGGCACAGATACGCAGTATTTT.

The rearrangement links TRBV19 to TRBJ1-3; D unresolved. The CDR3 sequence is 14 residues long. The germline V and J ends were trimmed by 7 bases and 0 bases, with 10 bases remaining between them. CDR1 and CDR2 (germline): LNHDA, SQIVND (reference sequence). The CDR3 nucleotides are TGTGCCAGTATTTCCTCAGTCTCTGGAAACACCATATATTTT. This encodes CASISSVSGNTIYF.

V and J are TRBV10-3 and TRBJ2-3; D is perhaps TRBD2 (6 bases). Trimming left V 7 bases short and J 6 bases short, with 23 bases between. CDR1 and CDR2 (germline): ENHRY, SYGVKD. The CDR3 extends over 16 amino acids. CDR3 protein: CAIMGGEGGVRDTQYF. In nucleotides, the CDR3 is TGTGCCATCATGGGAGGTGAGGGCGGAGTCAGGGATACGCAGTATTTT.

This clone was observed a handful of times. The V call is TRBV12-5, the J call TRBJ1-4, with D perhaps matching TRBD1 (6 bases). Between the trimmed V and J ends, which lost 7 bases and 8 bases, there was a span of 26 bases. CDR3 size: 17 residues. CDR1 is LGHNT and CDR2 is FRNRAP in the germline V gene. CDR3 protein: CASVLGQFLFRKEKLFF. The CDR3 region has the DNA TGTGCTAGTGTTTTAGGACAGTTCCTGTTTCGGAAGGAAAAACTGTTTTTT. Looking up the rest from reference TRBV12-5 and TRBJ1-4 gives the full variable domain: DARVTQTPRHKVTEMGQEVTMRCQPILGHNTVFWYRQTMMQGLELLAYFRNRAPLDDSGMPKDRFSAEMPDATLATLKIQPSEPRDSAVYFCASVLGQFLFRKEKLFFGSGTQLSVL.

This chain uses TRBV5-1 with TRBJ2-5, with 12 nucleotides matching TRBD2. V shed 4 bases and J 1 base; nucleotides not matched to a gene: 2. Per the germline V gene, CDR1 is SGHRS and CDR2 is YFSETQ. The CDR3 sequence is 15 residues long. CDR3 DNA sequence: TGCGCCAGCAGCCTGGGACTAGCGGGCCAAGAGACCCAGTACTTC. As protein: CASSLGLAGQETQYF.

The CDR3 coding sequence is TGTGCCAGCAGTTACGGGACTAGCGTAAACTACGAGCAGTACTTC. Translation gives CASSYGTSVNYEQYF. The chain is built from TRBV6-5 and TRBJ2-7; 10 positions agree with TRBD2. Trimming cost V 2 bases and J 3 bases; bases outside gene matches: 4. Germline V gives CDR1 MNHEY, CDR2 SVGAGI. CDR3 length: 15 amino acids.

The genes are TRBV9 and TRBJ2-5; TRBD2 matches at 7 bases. The CDR3 is made up of 15 amino acids. The junction had 6 bases not matched to a gene; V was cut back by 0 bases and J by 4 bases. CDR1 and CDR2 from the germline V gene are SGDLS and YYNGEE. CDR3 sequence (DNA): TGTGCCAGCAGCGTAGAAACGGGGGGAAGAGAGACCCAGTACTTC. It specifies CASSVETGGRETQYF.

This clone was seen a handful of times. The chain joins TRBV10-3 to TRBJ2-3; 7 positions agree with TRBD2. The J segment lost 1 base and the V segment lost 5 bases, leaving 6 bases of the junction unmatched. The CDR3 length is 15 residues. Germline CDR1 is ENHRY and CDR2 is SYGVKD. The CDR3 region has the DNA TGTGCCATCAGTCAGGCAGGGAGGGGCACAGATACGCAGTATTTT. Residues: CAISQAGRGTDTQYF.

In this sample, this clone turned up once. The chain has TRBV5-1 and TRBJ2-7; D unclear. The length of the CDR3 is 17 residues. The germline CDR1 and CDR2 sequences are SGHRS and YFSETQ. The germline V and J ends were trimmed by 0 bases and 1 base, with 17 bases remaining between them. The CDR3 nucleotides are TGCGCCAGCAGCTTGGGACTGAGCCTTGATTATTCCTACGAGCAGTACTTC. Amino acid sequence: CASSLGLSLDYSYEQYF.

This clone has a single count. The chain joins TRBV19 to TRBJ2-6, with D possibly TRBD1 on 6 matching bases. Germline CDR1 reads LNHDA; CDR2 reads SQIVND (reference sequence). Trimming removed 6 bases at V and 1 base at J, with 19 bases between. CDR3 length: 18 residues. The DNA of the CDR3 is TGTGCCAGTAGCCTGATTAGGGGGTTGGGGTCTGGGGCCAACGTCCTGACTTTC. This sequence encodes CASSLIRGLGSGANVLTF.

The V gene is TRBV6-5, the J gene TRBJ2-7; 7 bases are shared with TRBD1. Per the germline V gene, CDR1 is MNHEY and CDR2 is SVGAGI. V dropped 6 bases and J dropped 5; count of bases not matched to a gene: 7. This CDR3 spans 13 amino acids. CDR3 bases: TGTGCCAGCAGCGGGACAGTAGATAACGAGCAGTACTTC. Encoded protein: CASSGTVDNEQYF.

The chain carries TRBV2 and TRBJ1-4; TRBD1 might be the D (6 bases). The CDR3 totals 17 residues. With 0 bases removed from V and 7 bases from J, the gap between germline ends came to 18 bases. The germline V gene has CDR1 SNHLY and CDR2 FYNNEI. CDR3 DNA sequence: TGTGCCAGCAGTGAAGCGCTTCGTGCAGGGGCGGGTGAAAAACTGTTTTTT. Amino acid sequence: CASSEALRAGAGEKLFF. Full variable domain (outside the CDR3, taken from reference TRBV2 and TRBJ1-4): EPEVTQTPSHQVTQMGQEVILRCVPISNHLYFYWYRQILGQKVEFLVSFYNNEISEKSEIFDDQFSVERPDGSNFTLKIRSTKLEDSAMYFCASSEALRAGAGEKLFFGSGTQLSVL.

This chain links TRBV19 with TRBJ1-4; 7 nucleotides agree with TRBD1. Germline V lookup: CDR1 LNHDA, CDR2 SQIVND (reference sequence). The CDR3 has 15 residues. The junction had 6 bases not matched to a gene; V was cut back by 3 bases and J by 5 bases. The chain's CDR3 is CASSIQTGDNEKLFF. The CDR3 bases are TGTGCCAGTAGTATCCAAACAGGGGACAATGAAAAACTGTTTTTT.

The gene calls are TRBV5-1 and TRBJ2-3; tentative D call: TRBD1 (5 bases). In germline, CDR1 is SGHRS, CDR2 YFSETQ. Trimming took off 4 bases at V and 1 base at J, with 16 bases between the two ends. The CDR3 is 16 residues long. CDR3 nucleotides: TGCGCCAGCAGCGATGGGGTGGTGGGGCGCACAGATACGCAGTATTTT. Translation: CASSDGVVGRTDTQYF.

This clone has just a few counts. The chain uses TRBV6-1 and TRBJ1-2; TRBD1 might be the D (6 bases). Germline V lookup: CDR1 MNHNS, CDR2 SASEGT. This CDR3 has 13 residues. V was clipped by 0 bases and J by 4 bases, with 6 bases between them. The CDR3 coding sequence is TGTGCCAGCAGTGAAGCGGACAGCTATGGCTACACCTTC. Protein product: CASSEADSYGYTF.

The V call is TRBV28, the J call TRBJ1-2; 8 nucleotides line up with TRBD1. Germline loops: CDR1 MDHEN, CDR2 SYDVKM. This CDR3 region has 15 residues. The J segment lost 3 bases and the V segment lost 3 bases, leaving 6 bases of the junction unmatched. The CDR3, as DNA: TGTGCCAGCAGTTTTTTGACAGGGGCCTACTATGGCTACACCTTC. Its protein is CASSFLTGAYYGYTF.

The V gene is TRBV18, the J gene TRBJ1-2; 8 nucleotides agree with TRBD1. V was clipped by 3 bases and J by 6 bases; unmatched bases: 3. The CDR3 spans 13 residues. The germline V gene encodes CDR1 KGHSH and CDR2 LQKENI. In nucleotides, the CDR3 is TGTGCCAGCTCACCCCTGGACAGGGATGGCTACACCTTC. Protein: CASSPLDRDGYTF. The complete variable domain, with remaining parts taken from reference TRBV18 and TRBJ1-2, reads NAGVMQNPRHLVRRRGQEARLRCSPMKGHSHVYWYRQLPEEGLKFMVYLQKENIIDESGMPKERFSAEFPKEGPSILRIQQVVRGDSAAYFCASSPLDRDGYTFGSGTRLTVV.

This clone was observed a single time. The chain's CDR3 is CASSLGGTSPEGEQYF. CDR3 nucleotides: TGTGCCAGCAGCCTCGGGGGGACCTCTCCCGAAGGCGAGCAGTACTTC. This chain connects TRBV5-5 to TRBJ2-7; 7 nucleotides agree with TRBD2. Losses at the gene ends were 4 bases for V and 6 bases for J; bases not matched to a gene: 16. The CDR3 is 16 amino acids. Germline V gene sequence: CDR1 SGHKS, CDR2 YYEKEE (reference sequence).

The CDR3 sequence: CASSPRMDRAGEKLFF. In DNA form, the CDR3 reads TGTGCCAGCTCACCTCGGATGGACAGGGCGGGGGAAAAACTGTTTTTT. This sequence joins TRBV18 and TRBJ1-4, with 8 nucleotides matching TRBD1. J was trimmed by 8 bases and V by 3 bases; bases with no gene match: 11. CDR1 is KGHSH and CDR2 is LQKENI in the germline V gene. The CDR3 consists of 16 residues. Full variable domain (remainder filled in from reference TRBV18 and TRBJ1-4): NAGVMQNPRHLVRRRGQEARLRCSPMKGHSHVYWYRQLPEEGLKFMVYLQKENIIDESGMPKERFSAEFPKEGPSILRIQQVVRGDSAAYFCASSPRMDRAGEKLFFGSGTQLSVL.

This chain uses TRBV4-3 with TRBJ2-4, with 8 bases fitting TRBD1. The CDR3 length is 17 residues. The germline V gene has CDR1 LGHNA and CDR2 YSLEER. V shed 0 bases, J shed 6 bases, and the junction held 10 bases outside the gene matches. The CDR3 sequence is CASSQDLFRGQGNIQYF. As DNA, the CDR3 is TGCGCCAGCAGCCAAGATCTCTTCAGGGGGCAAGGAAACATTCAGTACTTC.

The rearrangement links TRBV28 to TRBJ2-1, with a tentative D call TRBD1 (6 bases). Germline CDR1 and CDR2: MDHEN and SYDVKM. CDR3 length: 11 amino acids. Trimming took 3 bases from V and 16 from J, leaving 13 bases between them. The DNA for the CDR3 is TGTGCCAGCAGTTTTGAACAGGGTAAATTCTTC. Residues: CASSFEQGKFF.

This chain joins TRBV9 and TRBJ1-3; D remains ambiguous. V lost 1 base to trimming and J lost 4 bases, with 6 bases between them. This CDR3 is built from 13 residues. Germline V gives CDR1 SGDLS, CDR2 YYNGEE. CDR3 sequence: CASSVSQGNTIYF. The CDR3 nucleotides are TGTGCCAGCAGCGTATCACAGGGAAACACCATATATTTT.

The V call is TRBV28, the J call TRBJ1-5; no clear D. Germline values: CDR1 MDHEN, CDR2 SYDVKM. CDR3 length equals 12 residues. V was pared by 5 bases and J by 4 bases, with 6 bases between. In DNA, the CDR3 is TGTGCCAGCAGTCTAGTGAATCAGCCCCAGCATTTT. It yields the protein CASSLVNQPQHF. The full variable domain, completed using reference TRBV28 and TRBJ1-5, is DVKVTQSSRYLVKRTGEKVFLECVQDMDHENMFWYRQDPGLGLRLIYFSYDVKMKEKGDIPEGYSVSREKKERFSLILESASTNQTSMYLCASSLVNQPQHFGDGTRLSIL.

The V gene is TRBV5-6, the J gene TRBJ2-3; TRBD2 might be the D (5 bases). This CDR3 contains 15 residues. Trimming left V 0 bases short and J 2 bases short, with 10 bases between. Germline V lookup: CDR1 SGHDT, CDR2 YYEEEE. The CDR3 is CASSLDPGITDTQYF. DNA for the CDR3: TGTGCCAGCAGCTTGGACCCCGGGATCACAGATACGCAGTATTTT.

J is TRBJ1-2 and V is TRBV5-8, with 9 nucleotides matching TRBD1. This CDR3 contains 16 residues. The V and J ends lost 0 bases and 2 bases, in that order; junction bases with no gene match: 5. Looked up from germline, CDR1 is SGHTS and CDR2 is YDEGEE. The CDR3 reads CASSLVQGARNYGYTF. The CDR3 bases are TGTGCCAGCAGCTTGGTACAGGGGGCGAGGAACTATGGCTACACCTTC. Looking up the rest from reference TRBV5-8 and TRBJ1-2 gives the full variable domain: EAGVTQSPTHLIKTRGQQATLRCSPISGHTSVYWYQQALGLGLQFLLWYDEGEERNRGNFPPRFSGRQFPNYSSELNVNALELEDSALYLCASSLVQGARNYGYTFGSGTRLTVV.

This chain's CDR3 is CSVELLAKNIQYF. The CDR3 region has the DNA TGCAGCGTTGAACTCTTAGCCAAAAACATTCAGTACTTC. The chain couples TRBV29-1 to TRBJ2-4; D unclear. V lost 2 bases and J lost 0, with 5 bases in between. Per germline, CDR1 SQVTM and CDR2 ANQGSEA. The CDR3 spans 13 residues.

This clone was counted between two and nine times. The chain uses TRBV5-5 and TRBJ1-5; D gene unclear. This CDR3 region has 15 residues. V lost 1 base to trimming and J lost 6 bases, with 14 bases between them. The germline V gene has CDR1 SGHKS and CDR2 YYEKEE (reference sequence). The CDR3 region is CASSLSSAGGQPQHF. The CDR3 nucleotides read TGTGCCAGCAGCTTGTCGTCCGCCGGAGGTCAGCCCCAGCATTTT.

The chain is built from TRBV15 and TRBJ2-7; 12 bases fit TRBD2. Trimming cost V 1 base and J 4 bases; bases outside gene matches: 2. The CDR3 consists of 15 residues. CDR1 and CDR2 (germline): LNHNV, YYDKDF (reference sequence). The CDR3 reads CATSRGLAGAYEQYF. The CDR3 nucleotides read TGTGCCACCAGCAGAGGACTAGCGGGAGCGTACGAGCAGTACTTC.

The chain links TRBV29-1 to TRBJ2-1; 10 bases match TRBD2. Germline V gene sequence: CDR1 SQVTM, CDR2 ANQGSEA. V shed 5 bases and J 4 bases; nucleotides not matched to a gene: 5. The CDR3 sequence is 14 residues long. The CDR3 here is CSVNSGRRYNEQFF. The CDR3 DNA reads TGCAGCGTTAATAGCGGGAGGAGGTACAATGAGCAGTTCTTC.